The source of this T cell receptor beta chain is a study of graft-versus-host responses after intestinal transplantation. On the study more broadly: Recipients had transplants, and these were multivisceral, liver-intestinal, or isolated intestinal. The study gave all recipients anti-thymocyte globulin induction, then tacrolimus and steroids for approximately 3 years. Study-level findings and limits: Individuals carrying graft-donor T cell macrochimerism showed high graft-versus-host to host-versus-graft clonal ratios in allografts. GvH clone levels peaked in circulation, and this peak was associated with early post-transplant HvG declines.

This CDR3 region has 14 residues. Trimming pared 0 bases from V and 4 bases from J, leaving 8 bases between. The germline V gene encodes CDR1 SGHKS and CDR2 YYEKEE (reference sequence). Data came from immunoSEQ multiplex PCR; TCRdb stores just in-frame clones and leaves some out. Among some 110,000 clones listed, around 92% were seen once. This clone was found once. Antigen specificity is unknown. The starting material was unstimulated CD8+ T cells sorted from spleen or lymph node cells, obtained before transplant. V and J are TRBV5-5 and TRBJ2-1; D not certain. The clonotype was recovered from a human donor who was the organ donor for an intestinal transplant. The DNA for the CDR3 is TGTGCCAGCAGCTTGGCCGCAGGATACAATGAGCAGTTCTTC. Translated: CASSLAAGYNEQFF.